This T cell receptor (beta chain) was recorded in a study of molecular identifiers for immune sequencing clone quantification. In its sample, this clonotype was seen a few times. Per the germline V gene, CDR1 is GTSNPN and CDR2 is SVGIG (reference sequence). The CDR3 runs 16 residues. V was pared by 3 bases and J by 0 bases, with 5 bases of the junction left unmatched. TCRdb passed the PCR reads through MiXCR, listing each CDR3 protein once. The repertoire consists of roughly 65,000 distinct CDR3 sequences, with roughly 17% occurring once and the leading ten covering approximately 1.5%. This receptor was identified in a human donor in good health. Some libraries in this study had Jurkat cell RNA spiked in. J is TRBJ2-6 and V is TRBV30; TRBD1 agrees at 7 bases. Sequences were obtained from naive CD8+ T cells from blood, with Jurkat cell RNA spiked in. The subset here: FACS-sorted CD8+CD4-CCR7+CD45RA+ naive T cells. The CDR3 loop reads CAWSGTDTSGANVLTF. CDR3 nucleotides: TGTGCCTGGAGCGGGACAGATACCTCTGGGGCCAACGTCCTGACTTTC.